This T cell receptor (beta chain) stems from a study of T cell responses to AZD1222 COVID-19 vaccine. The data were produced by immunoSEQ multiplex PCR, yet TCRdb's version contains in-frame clones alone and is incomplete. The sample lists some 72,000 clones; roughly nine tenths were seen once. The V and J ends lost 6 bases and 5 bases, in that order; junction bases with no gene match: 15. Germline-derived CDR1 and CDR2 are MNHEY and SVGEGT. This CDR3 comprises 17 residues. The source was peripheral blood, collected on day 0 of MenACWY control vaccination. V usage is TRBV6-2 or TRBV6-3 and J usage is TRBJ2-5; TRBD2 matches at 10 bases. The source is an adult in good health. The CDR3 loop is CASSRGVAGGPLETQYF. The CDR3 nucleotides are TGTGCCAGCAGCCGTGGGGTAGCGGGGGGCCCTTTGGAGACCCAGTACTTC.